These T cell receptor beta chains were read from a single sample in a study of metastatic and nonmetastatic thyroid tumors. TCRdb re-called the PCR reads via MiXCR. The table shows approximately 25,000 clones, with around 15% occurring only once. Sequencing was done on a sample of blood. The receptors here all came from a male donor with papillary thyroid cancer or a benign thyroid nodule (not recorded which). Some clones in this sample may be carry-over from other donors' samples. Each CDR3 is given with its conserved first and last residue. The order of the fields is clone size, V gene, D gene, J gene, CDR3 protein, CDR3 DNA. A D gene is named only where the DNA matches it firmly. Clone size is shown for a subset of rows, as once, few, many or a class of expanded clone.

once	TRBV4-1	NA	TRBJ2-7	CASMPVTGNEQYF	TGCGCCAGCATGCCCGTGACAGGCAACGAGCAGTACTTC
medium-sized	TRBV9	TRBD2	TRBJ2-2	CASSLLQRGPSEELFF	TGTGCCAGCAGCCTTCTCCAGCGGGGGCCCTCGGAGGAGCTGTTTTTT
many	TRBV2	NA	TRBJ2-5	CASSGRGETQYF	TGTGCCAGCAGTGGGCGGGGAGAGACCCAGTACTTC
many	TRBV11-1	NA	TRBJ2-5	CASSLALREGETQYF	TGTGCCAGCAGCTTAGCGCTCAGGGAAGGAGAGACCCAGTACTTC
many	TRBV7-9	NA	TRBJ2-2	CASSHGDPGELFF	TGTGCCAGCTCCCATGGGGATCCCGGGGAGCTGTTTTTT
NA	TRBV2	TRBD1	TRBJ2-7	CASSKGVTGPYEQYF	TGTGCCAGCAGTAAGGGGGTGACAGGGCCCTACGAGCAGTACTTC
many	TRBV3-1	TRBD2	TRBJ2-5	CASSQSLGLALGQETQYF	TGTGCCAGCAGCCAATCATTAGGACTAGCGTTGGGTCAAGAGACCCAGTACTTC
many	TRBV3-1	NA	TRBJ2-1	CASSQAHVGQGRDNEQFF	TGTGCCAGCAGCCAAGCTCATGTCGGGCAGGGACGGGACAATGAGCAGTTCTTC
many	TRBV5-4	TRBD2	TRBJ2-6	CASSLATSGGDGANVLTF	TGTGCCAGCAGCTTGGCGACTAGCGGGGGAGACGGGGCCAACGTCCTGACTTTC
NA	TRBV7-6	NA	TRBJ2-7	CASSMGQCSYEQYF	TGTGCCAGTAGCATGGGCCAGTGCTCCTACGAGCAGTACTTC
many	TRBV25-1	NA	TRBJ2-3	CASSEGNALTDTQYF	TGTGCCAGCAGTGAAGGGAACGCCCTCACAGATACGCAGTATTTT
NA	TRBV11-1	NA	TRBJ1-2	CASSFPGRAALLGGYTF	TGTGCCAGCAGCTTCCCGGGGAGGGCCGCCCTCTTGGGGGGCTACACCTTC
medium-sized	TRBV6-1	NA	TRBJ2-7	CASSQGLYLSYEQYF	TGTGCCAGCAGTCAGGGACTGTACCTGTCCTACGAGCAGTACTTC
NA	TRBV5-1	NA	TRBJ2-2	CGCSLEPNTGELFF	TGCGGCTGCAGCTTGGAACCAAACACCGGGGAGCTGTTTTTT
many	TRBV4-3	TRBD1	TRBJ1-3	CASSQIQGRGQGGSGNTIYF	TGCGCCAGCAGCCAAATCCAGGGCAGGGGGCAGGGAGGATCTGGAAACACCATATATTTT
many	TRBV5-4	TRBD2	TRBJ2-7	CASSLVLSGRKGGEQYF	TGTGCCAGCAGCTTGGTATTAAGCGGGAGGAAAGGAGGCGAGCAGTACTTC
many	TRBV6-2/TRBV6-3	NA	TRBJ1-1	CASSYSPWEGSNTEAFF	TGTGCCAGCAGTTACTCGCCATGGGAGGGGTCGAACACTGAAGCTTTCTTT
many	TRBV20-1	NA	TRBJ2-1	CSAEGGSNAYNEQFF	TGCAGTGCTGAGGGGGGAAGCAATGCCTACAATGAGCAGTTCTTC
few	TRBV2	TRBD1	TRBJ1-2	CASSEAGRGSGYTF	TGTGCCAGCAGTGAAGCGGGCAGGGGGAGCGGCTACACCTTC
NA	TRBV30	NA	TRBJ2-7	CAWNGLEYF	TGTGCCTGGAACGGACTGGAGTACTTC
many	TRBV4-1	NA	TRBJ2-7	CASSQDRGIGDEQYF	TGCGCCAGCAGCCAAGATCGAGGCATAGGGGACGAGCAGTACTTC
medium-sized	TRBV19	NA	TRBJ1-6	CASSIGASPLHF	TGTGCCAGTAGTATAGGGGCTTCACCCCTCCACTTT
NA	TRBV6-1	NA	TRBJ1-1	CASSEIGGGSEAFF	TGTGCCAGCAGTGAAATCGGGGGGGGCTCTGAAGCTTTCTTT
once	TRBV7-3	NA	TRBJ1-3	CASSSSPGSGNTIYF	TGTGCCAGCAGCTCATCCCCGGGCTCTGGAAACACCATATATTTT
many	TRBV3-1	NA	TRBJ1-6	CASSRPGQQNSPLHF	TGTGCCAGCAGCCGGCCCGGACAGCAAAATTCACCCCTCCACTTT
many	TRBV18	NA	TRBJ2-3	CASSPTGADTQYF	TGTGCCAGCTCACCAACGGGGGCAGATACGCAGTATTTT
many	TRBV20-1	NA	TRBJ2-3	CSGCGPTGDTQYF	TGCAGTGGCTGCGGACCCACCGGAGATACGCAGTATTTT
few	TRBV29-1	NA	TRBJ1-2	CSVVGASYGYTF	TGCAGCGTTGTGGGGGCATCCTATGGCTACACCTTC
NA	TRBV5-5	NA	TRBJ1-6	CASSVTGNSPLHF	TGTGCCAGCAGCGTTACAGGGAATTCACCCCTCCACTTT
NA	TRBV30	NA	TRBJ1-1	CVWSVLGNTEAFF	TGTGTCTGGAGTGTACTTGGTAATACTGAAGCTTTCTTT
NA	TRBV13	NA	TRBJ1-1	CASSFSVGRNTEAFF	TGTGCCAGCAGCTTTTCGGTTGGGAGGAACACTGAAGCTTTCTTT
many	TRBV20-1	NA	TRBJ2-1	CSAQGRLGNEQFF	TGCAGTGCCCAGGGACGACTGGGTAATGAGCAGTTCTTC
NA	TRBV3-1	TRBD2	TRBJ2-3	CASSQRGVAGTQYF	TGTGCCAGCAGCCAACGGGGGGTGGCGGGTACGCAGTATTTT
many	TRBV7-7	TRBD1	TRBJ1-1	CASSPPRTGGWTEAFF	TGTGCCAGCAGCCCCCCCCGGACAGGGGGCTGGACTGAAGCTTTCTTT
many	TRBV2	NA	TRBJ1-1	CASNSKNTEAFF	TGTGCCAGCAACAGCAAGAACACTGAAGCTTTCTTT